This T cell receptor (beta chain) was sequenced in a study of control samples from healthy donors and cancer patients. Clones were sequenced by immunoSEQ multiplex PCR, and TCRdb holds only the in-frame ones, with some missing. There are about 220,000 clones in the sample; around 94% occur only once, and around 1.5% lies in the top ten. This clone showed up just once. The CDR3 length is 13 residues. Germline CDR1 MNHEY, CDR2 SVGAGI. V shed 7 bases and J shed 6 bases, with 12 bases lying between them. The sequencing sample was made of blood. This chain connects TRBV6-5 to TRBJ2-2; possibly TRBD2 for D (5 bases). This TCR derives from a man aged 50 or older in good health. The DNA for the CDR3 is TGTGCCAGCACCGCCCTGGGAGCCGGGGAGCTGTTTTTT. The encoded protein is CASTALGAGELFF.